A selection of T cell receptor beta chains follows, all from one sample in a study of blood T cells in healthy people across ages. Via MiXCR, TCRdb re-called the 5' RACE reads, giving one row per CDR3 protein. The sample has about 1,000,000 distinct CDR3 sequences, 35% to 50% seen once. What was sequenced was blood. The origin of the receptors is a woman aged 55-69 years in good health. Both conserved end residues are part of each CDR3. The D gene is left open where the match is weak. Not all rows give a size; the values are once, few, many and, for expanded clones, a class.

d_call	clone_size	v_call	j_call	cdr3_aa	cdr3_nt
.	.	TRBV3-1	TRBJ2-5	CASSRWGDGEQYF	TGTGCCAGCAGCCGCTGGGGGGATGGTGAGCAGTACTTC
TRBD1	.	TRBV6-6	TRBJ1-5	CASNSYLDRDNQPQHF	TGTGCCAGCAATTCCTACCTCGACAGGGACAATCAGCCCCAGCATTTT
TRBD2	.	TRBV6-2/TRBV6-3	TRBJ2-5	CASSYSRTSGRAVRQETQYF	TGTGCCAGCAGTTACTCTCGGACTAGCGGGAGGGCGGTACGTCAAGAGACCCAGTACTTC
TRBD2	.	TRBV5-1	TRBJ2-7	CASSLASGMSSYEQYF	TGCGCCAGCAGCTTGGCAAGCGGGATGAGCTCCTACGAGCAGTACTTC
.	few	TRBV4-2	TRBJ2-2	CASSQGGALGRTGELFF	TGTGCCAGCAGCCAGGGGGGGGCCCTGGGAAGGACCGGGGAGCTGTTTTTT
.	few	TRBV13	TRBJ2-7	CASRRRDFLNPYEQYF	TGTGCCAGCAGGCGCCGGGACTTCCTGAATCCCTACGAGCAGTACTTC
TRBD2	.	TRBV20-1	TRBJ2-3	CSARGGPRASPDTQYF	TGCAGTGCACGGGGGGGGCCGCGGGCGTCCCCAGATACGCAGTATTTT
.	few	TRBV11-2	TRBJ2-7	CASSLTGTPYEQYF	TGTGCCAGCAGCTTAACCGGGACCCCCTACGAGCAGTACTTC
TRBD1	.	TRBV7-9	TRBJ2-7	CASSYRDSHEQYF	TGTGCCAGCAGCTACCGGGACAGCCACGAGCAGTACTTC
.	.	TRBV7-8	TRBJ2-5	CASSYALGQETQYF	TGTGCCAGCAGCTACGCACTGGGGCAAGAGACCCAGTACTTC
.	few	TRBV9	TRBJ1-2	CASQTVGGGYTF	TGTGCCAGCCAAACGGTCGGGGGCGGCTACACCTTC
.	.	TRBV12-3/TRBV12-4	TRBJ2-2	CASSKDPGELFF	TGTGCCAGCAGTAAGGACCCCGGGGAGCTGTTTTTT
.	.	TRBV5-1	TRBJ2-1	CASSVNTAREQFF	TGCGCCAGCAGCGTTAACACCGCCCGGGAGCAGTTCTTC
.	few	TRBV2	TRBJ1-4	CASRRGVEKLFF	TGTGCCAGCAGGAGAGGGGTTGAAAAACTGTTTTTT
.	.	TRBV20-1	TRBJ1-2	CSARDGVLYGYTF	TGCAGTGCTAGAGATGGTGTCCTCTATGGCTACACCTTC
TRBD1	.	TRBV6-5	TRBJ2-1	CASSYEGASYNEQFF	TGTGCCAGCAGTTACGAGGGGGCTTCCTACAATGAGCAGTTCTTC
.	few	TRBV2	TRBJ2-7	CASKALRYEQYF	TGTGCCAGCAAAGCTCTCCGCTACGAGCAGTACTTC
TRBD1	.	TRBV7-6	TRBJ2-7	CASSLAAVGGQGFYEQYF	TGTGCCAGCAGCTTAGCAGCGGTCGGGGGACAGGGGTTCTACGAGCAGTACTTC
.	many	TRBV29-1	TRBJ2-7	CSVEGATEQYF	TGCAGCGTTGAAGGGGCGACCGAGCAGTACTTC
.	few	TRBV14	TRBJ2-1	CASSNQGVYNEQFF	TGTGCCAGCAGCAATCAAGGGGTCTACAATGAGCAGTTCTTC
TRBD1	.	TRBV18	TRBJ2-7	CASSPLPTGGSYEQYF	TGTGCCAGCTCACCTCTTCCGACAGGGGGCTCCTACGAGCAGTACTTC
TRBD2	.	TRBV20-1	TRBJ2-3	CSIRSGRGTDTQYF	TGCAGCATCCGTAGCGGGAGAGGCACAGATACGCAGTATTTT
.	.	TRBV20-1	TRBJ2-7	CSAGFSGSSYEQYF	TGCAGTGCTGGGTTTAGCGGATCCTCCTACGAGCAGTACTTC
.	.	TRBV7-2	TRBJ1-5	CASCRAGTRPQHF	TGTGCCAGCTGCCGCGCAGGGACCCGGCCCCAGCATTTT
TRBD1	many	TRBV20-1	TRBJ2-7	CSARDYRTGASYEQYF	TGCAGTGCTAGAGATTATAGGACAGGGGCCTCCTACGAGCAGTACTTC
TRBD2	few	TRBV6-1	TRBJ2-3	CASTPKVGGGPTDTQYF	TGTGCCAGCACCCCCAAGGTCGGGGGAGGGCCCACAGATACGCAGTATTTT
.	once	TRBV2	TRBJ1-2	CASIPTANYGYTF	TGTGCCAGCATCCCGACAGCCAACTATGGCTACACCTTC